This T cell receptor beta chain was obtained from a study of blood T cell repertoires in COVID-19. The overall study: PBMCs, B-cell-depleted T cells, or T cells provided the cDNA or gDNA that made up the material.

Some clones are missing from TCRdb's copy, which holds only in-frame ones; the method was immunoSEQ multiplex PCR. This table has 40,000 or so clones, approximately 89% appearing once. Input material: peripheral blood. This clonotype originated in a human donor in a cohort sampled during active COVID-19.

The CDR3: CASSLVLAGSYNEQFF. The CDR3 nucleotides are TGCGCCAGCAGCTTGGTGTTAGCGGGATCATACAATGAGCAGTTCTTC. The chain joins TRBV5-1 to TRBJ2-1, with TRBD2 matching 8 bases. Germline V gene sequence: CDR1 SGHRS, CDR2 YFSETQ. The CDR3 runs 16 residues. Trimming removed 0 bases from V and 4 bases from J; junction bases left unmatched: 6. The full variable domain, completed using reference TRBV5-1 and TRBJ2-1, is KAGVTQTPRYLIKTRGQQVTLSCSPISGHRSVSWYQQTPGQGLQFLFEYFSETQRNKGNFPGRFSGRQFSNSRSEMNVSTLELGDSALYLCASSLVLAGSYNEQFFGPGTRLTVL.